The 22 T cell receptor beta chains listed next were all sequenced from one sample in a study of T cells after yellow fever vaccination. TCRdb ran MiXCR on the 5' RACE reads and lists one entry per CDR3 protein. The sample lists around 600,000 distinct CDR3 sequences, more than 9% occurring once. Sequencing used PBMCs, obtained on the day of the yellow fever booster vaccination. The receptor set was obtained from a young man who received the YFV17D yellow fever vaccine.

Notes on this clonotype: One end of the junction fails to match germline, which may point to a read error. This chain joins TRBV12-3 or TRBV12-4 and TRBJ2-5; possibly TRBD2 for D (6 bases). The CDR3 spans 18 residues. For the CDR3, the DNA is TGTGCCAGCTGTTTACGGACCCAAATCGGACTACCGAAAGAGACCCAGTACTTC. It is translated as CASCLRTQIGLPKETQYF.

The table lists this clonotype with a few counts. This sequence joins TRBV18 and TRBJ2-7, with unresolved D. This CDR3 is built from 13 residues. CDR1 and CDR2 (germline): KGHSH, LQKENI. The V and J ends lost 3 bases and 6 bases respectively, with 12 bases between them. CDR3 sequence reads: CASSPVADVEQYF. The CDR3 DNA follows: TGTGCCAGCTCACCTGTAGCAGATGTCGAGCAGTACTTC.

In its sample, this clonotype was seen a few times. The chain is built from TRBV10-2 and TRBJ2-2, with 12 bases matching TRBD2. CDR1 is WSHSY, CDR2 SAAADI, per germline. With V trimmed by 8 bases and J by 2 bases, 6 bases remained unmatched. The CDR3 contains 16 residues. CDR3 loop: CASGGLAGLNTGELFF. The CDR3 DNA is TGCGCCAGCGGGGGACTAGCGGGTCTCAACACCGGGGAGCTGTTTTTT.

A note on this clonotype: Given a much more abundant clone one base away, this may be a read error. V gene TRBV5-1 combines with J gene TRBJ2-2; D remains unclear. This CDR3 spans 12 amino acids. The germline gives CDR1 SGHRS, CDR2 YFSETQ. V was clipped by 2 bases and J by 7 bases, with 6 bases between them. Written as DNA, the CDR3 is TGCGCCAGCAGCTTTGTGGTCGGGGAGCTGTTTTTT. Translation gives CASSFVVGELFF.

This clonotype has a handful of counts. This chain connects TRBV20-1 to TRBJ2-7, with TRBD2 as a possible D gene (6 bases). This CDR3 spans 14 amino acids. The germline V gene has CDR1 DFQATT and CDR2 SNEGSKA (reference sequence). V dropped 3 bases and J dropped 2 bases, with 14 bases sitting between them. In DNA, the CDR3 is TGCAGTGCTAGTGAGGGGACTGGTCCCTACGAGCAGTACTTC. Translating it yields CSASEGTGPYEQYF.

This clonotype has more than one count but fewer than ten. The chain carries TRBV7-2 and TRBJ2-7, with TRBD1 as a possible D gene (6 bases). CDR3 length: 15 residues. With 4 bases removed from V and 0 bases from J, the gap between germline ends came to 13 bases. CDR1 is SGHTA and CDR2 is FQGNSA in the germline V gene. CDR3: CASSSDRSSSYEQYF. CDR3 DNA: TGTGCCAGCAGCTCCGACAGGAGCAGCTCCTACGAGCAGTACTTC.

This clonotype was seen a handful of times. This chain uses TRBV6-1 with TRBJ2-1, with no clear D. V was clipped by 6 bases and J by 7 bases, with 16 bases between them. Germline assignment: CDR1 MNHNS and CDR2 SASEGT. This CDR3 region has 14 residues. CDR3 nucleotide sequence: TGTGCCAGCAGGAAAGGTGGAAGTATGAATGAGCAGTTCTTC. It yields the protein CASRKGGSMNEQFF.

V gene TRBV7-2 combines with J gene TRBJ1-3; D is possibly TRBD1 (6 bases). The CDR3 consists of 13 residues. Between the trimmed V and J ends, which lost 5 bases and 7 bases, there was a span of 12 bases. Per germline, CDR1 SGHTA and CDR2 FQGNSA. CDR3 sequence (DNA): TGTGCCAGCAGCCGAGGACAGCCGAACACCATATATTTT. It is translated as CASSRGQPNTIYF.

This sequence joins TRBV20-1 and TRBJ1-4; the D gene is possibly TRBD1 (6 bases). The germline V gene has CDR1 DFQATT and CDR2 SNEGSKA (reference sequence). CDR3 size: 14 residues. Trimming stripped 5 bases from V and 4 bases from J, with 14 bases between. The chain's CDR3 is CSAPPGHYNEKLFF. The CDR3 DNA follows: TGCAGTGCTCCGCCGGGACATTATAATGAAAAACTGTTTTTT.

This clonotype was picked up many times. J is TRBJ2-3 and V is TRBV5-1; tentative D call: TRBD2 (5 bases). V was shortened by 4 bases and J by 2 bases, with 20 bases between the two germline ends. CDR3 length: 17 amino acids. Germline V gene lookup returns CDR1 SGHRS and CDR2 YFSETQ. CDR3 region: CASSPTSRTGITDTQYF. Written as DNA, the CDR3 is TGCGCCAGCAGCCCCACCTCCCGGACGGGGATCACAGATACGCAGTATTTT. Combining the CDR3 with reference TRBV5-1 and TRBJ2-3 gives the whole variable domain KAGVTQTPRYLIKTRGQQVTLSCSPISGHRSVSWYQQTPGQGLQFLFEYFSETQRNKGNFPGRFSGRQFSNSRSEMNVSTLELGDSALYLCASSPTSRTGITDTQYFGPGTRLTVL.

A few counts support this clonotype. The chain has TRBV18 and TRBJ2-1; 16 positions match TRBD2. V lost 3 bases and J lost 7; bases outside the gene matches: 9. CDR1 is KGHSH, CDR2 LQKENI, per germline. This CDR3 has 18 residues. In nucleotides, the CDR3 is TGTGCCAGCTCACCGCTGGGGACTAGCGGGAGGGCCTGGAATGAGCAGTTCTTC. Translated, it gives CASSPLGTSGRAWNEQFF.

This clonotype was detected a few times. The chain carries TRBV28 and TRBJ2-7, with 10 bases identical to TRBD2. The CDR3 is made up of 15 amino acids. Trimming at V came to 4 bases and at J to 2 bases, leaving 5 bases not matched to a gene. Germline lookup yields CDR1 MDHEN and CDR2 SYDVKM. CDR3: CASSWASGRPYEQYF. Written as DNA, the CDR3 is TGTGCCAGCAGTTGGGCTAGCGGGAGACCCTACGAGCAGTACTTC.

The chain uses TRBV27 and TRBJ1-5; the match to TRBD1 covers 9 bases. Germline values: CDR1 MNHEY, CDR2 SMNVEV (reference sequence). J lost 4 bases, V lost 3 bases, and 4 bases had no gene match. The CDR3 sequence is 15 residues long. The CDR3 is CASSFKGTGNQPQHF. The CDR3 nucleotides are TGTGCCAGCAGTTTTAAAGGGACAGGGAATCAGCCCCAGCATTTT.

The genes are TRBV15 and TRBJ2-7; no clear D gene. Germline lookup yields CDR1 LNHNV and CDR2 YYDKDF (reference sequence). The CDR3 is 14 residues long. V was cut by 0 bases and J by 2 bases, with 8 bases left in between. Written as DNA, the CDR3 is TGTGCCACCAGCAGAGATCGGGTAGCCTACGAGCAGTACTTC. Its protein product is CATSRDRVAYEQYF.

The CDR3, as DNA: TGTGCCAGCAGCTTAGCCTCAGGGAGGGGGCAGTTCTTC. Protein product: CASSLASGRGQFF. This rearrangement joins TRBV13 to TRBJ2-1; 7 bases are a match to TRBD2. Trimming at V came to 1 base and at J to 12 bases, leaving 6 bases not matched to a gene. The V gene's germline CDR1 is PRHDT and CDR2 FYEKMQ (reference sequence). This CDR3 region has 13 residues.

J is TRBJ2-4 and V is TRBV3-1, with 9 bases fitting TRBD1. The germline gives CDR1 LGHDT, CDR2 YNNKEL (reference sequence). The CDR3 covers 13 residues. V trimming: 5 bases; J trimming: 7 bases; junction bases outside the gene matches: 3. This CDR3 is CASSYGQGNIQYF. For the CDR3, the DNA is TGTGCCAGCAGCTATGGACAGGGGAACATTCAGTACTTC.

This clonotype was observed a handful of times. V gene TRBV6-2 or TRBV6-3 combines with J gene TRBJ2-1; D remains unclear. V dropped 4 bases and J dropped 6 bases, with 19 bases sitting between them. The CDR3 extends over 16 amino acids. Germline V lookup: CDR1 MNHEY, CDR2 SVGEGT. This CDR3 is CASSSWNYLNLNEQFF. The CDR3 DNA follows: TGTGCCAGCAGTTCCTGGAATTATCTTAACCTCAATGAGCAGTTCTTC.

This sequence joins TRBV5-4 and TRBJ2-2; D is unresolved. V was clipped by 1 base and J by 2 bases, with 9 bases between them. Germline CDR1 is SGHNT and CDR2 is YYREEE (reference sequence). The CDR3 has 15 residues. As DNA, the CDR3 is TGTGCCAGCAGCTTGTCCCTAGAAAACACCGGGGAGCTGTTTTTT. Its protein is CASSLSLENTGELFF.

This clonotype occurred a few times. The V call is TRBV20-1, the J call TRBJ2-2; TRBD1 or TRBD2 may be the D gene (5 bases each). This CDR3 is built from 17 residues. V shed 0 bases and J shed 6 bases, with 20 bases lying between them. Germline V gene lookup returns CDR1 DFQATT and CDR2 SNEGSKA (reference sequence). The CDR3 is CSARDQKGDVGAGELFF. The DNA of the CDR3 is TGCAGTGCTAGAGATCAAAAAGGGGACGTAGGGGCCGGGGAGCTGTTTTTT.

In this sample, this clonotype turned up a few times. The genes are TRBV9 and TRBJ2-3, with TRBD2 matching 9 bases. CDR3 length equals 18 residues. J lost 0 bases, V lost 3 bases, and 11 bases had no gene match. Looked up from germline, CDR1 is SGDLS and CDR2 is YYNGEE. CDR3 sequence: CASSGGRLAGTSTDTQYF. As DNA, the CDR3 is TGTGCCAGCAGCGGGGGGCGCCTAGCGGGGACTAGCACAGATACGCAGTATTTT. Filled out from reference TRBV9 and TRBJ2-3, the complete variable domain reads DSGVTQTPKHLITATGQRVTLRCSPRSGDLSVYWYQQSLDQGLQFLIQYYNGEERAKGNILERFSAQQFPDLHSELNLSSLELGDSALYFCASSGGRLAGTSTDTQYFGPGTRLTVL.

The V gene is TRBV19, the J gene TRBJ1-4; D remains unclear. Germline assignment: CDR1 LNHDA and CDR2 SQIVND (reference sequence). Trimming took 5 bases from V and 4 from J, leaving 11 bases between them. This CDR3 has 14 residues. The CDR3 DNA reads TGTGCCAGTAGTTCCGGGCCCCGTAATGAAAAACTGTTTTTT. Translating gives CASSSGPRNEKLFF.

This CDR3 reads CASRKGQPQHF. DNA for the CDR3: TGCGCCAGCCGGAAGGGACAGCCCCAGCATTTT. The chain uses TRBV4-1 and TRBJ1-5, with D uncertain. Per germline, CDR1 MGHRA and CDR2 YSYEKL. Trimming pared 8 bases from V and 7 bases from J, leaving 9 bases between. This CDR3 has 11 residues.